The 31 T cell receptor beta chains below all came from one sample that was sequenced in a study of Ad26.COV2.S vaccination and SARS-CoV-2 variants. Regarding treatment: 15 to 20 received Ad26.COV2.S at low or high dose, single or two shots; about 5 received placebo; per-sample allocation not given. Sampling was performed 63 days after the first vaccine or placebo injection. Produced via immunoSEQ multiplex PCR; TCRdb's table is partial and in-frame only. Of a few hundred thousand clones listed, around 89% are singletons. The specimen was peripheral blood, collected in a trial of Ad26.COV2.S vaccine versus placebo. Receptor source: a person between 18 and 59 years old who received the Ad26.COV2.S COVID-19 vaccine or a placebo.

CDR3 loop: CASSLAQGDEQFF. The DNA for the CDR3 is TGTGCCAGCAGCTTGGCACAAGGGGATGAGCAGTTCTTC. V usage is TRBV5-4 and J usage is TRBJ2-1, with a weak D call TRBD1 (5 bases). The germline V and J ends were trimmed by 0 bases and 8 bases, with 9 bases remaining between them. This CDR3 is 13 amino acids long. Germline V gene lookup returns CDR1 SGHNT and CDR2 YYREEE (reference sequence).

As DNA, the CDR3 is TGCGCCAGCAGCCAAGAACGGCAGGACACTGAAGCTTTCTTT. Its translation is CASSQERQDTEAFF. This chain joins TRBV4-1 and TRBJ1-1, with D unclear. V gave up 0 bases and J gave up 3 bases, with 8 bases separating them. This CDR3 is built from 14 residues. CDR1 is MGHRA and CDR2 is YSYEKL in the germline V gene.

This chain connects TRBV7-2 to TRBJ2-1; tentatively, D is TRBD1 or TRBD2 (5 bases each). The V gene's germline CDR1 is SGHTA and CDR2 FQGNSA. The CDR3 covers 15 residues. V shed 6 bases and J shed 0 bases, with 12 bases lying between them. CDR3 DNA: TGTGCCAGCAGTTGGGGGTCAGCCTCCTACAATGAGCAGTTCTTC. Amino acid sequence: CASSWGSASYNEQFF.

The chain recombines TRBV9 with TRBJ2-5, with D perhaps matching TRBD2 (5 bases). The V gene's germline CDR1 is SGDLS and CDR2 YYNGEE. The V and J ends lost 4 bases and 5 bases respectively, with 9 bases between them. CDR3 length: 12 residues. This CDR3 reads CASSSPGETQYF. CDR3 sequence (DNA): TGTGCCAGCAGCTCCCCGGGGGAGACCCAGTACTTC.

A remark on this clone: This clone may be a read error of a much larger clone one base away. The CDR3 DNA reads TGTGCCAGCAGTTGGGGACAGGAGTTGTACACCGGGGAGCTGTTTTTT. It codes for CASSWGQELYTGELFF. The chain has TRBV6-2 or TRBV6-3 and TRBJ2-2; the match to TRBD1 covers 8 bases. CDR3 length: 16 amino acids. The germline V gene encodes CDR1 MNHEY and CDR2 SVGEGT. Germline trimming cut 4 bases from V and 3 bases from J; bases unmatched to any gene: 7.

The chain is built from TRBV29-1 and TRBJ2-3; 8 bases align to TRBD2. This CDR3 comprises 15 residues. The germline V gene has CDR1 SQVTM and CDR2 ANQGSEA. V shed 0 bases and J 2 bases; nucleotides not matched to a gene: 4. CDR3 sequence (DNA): TGCAGCGTTGAAGACGGCGGGAGGCACACAGATACGCAGTATTTT. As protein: CSVEDGGRHTDTQYF.

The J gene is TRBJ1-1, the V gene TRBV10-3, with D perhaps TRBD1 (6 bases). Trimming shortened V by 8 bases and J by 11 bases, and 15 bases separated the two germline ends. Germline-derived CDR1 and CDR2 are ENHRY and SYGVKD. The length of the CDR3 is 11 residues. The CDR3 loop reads CAIGRGVSAFF. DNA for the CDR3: TGTGCCATCGGGAGGGGGGTGTCGGCTTTCTTT.

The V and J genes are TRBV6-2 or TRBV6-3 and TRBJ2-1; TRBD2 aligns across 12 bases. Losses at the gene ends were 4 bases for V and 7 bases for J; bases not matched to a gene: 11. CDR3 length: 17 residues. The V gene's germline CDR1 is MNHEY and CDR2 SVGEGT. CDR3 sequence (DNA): TGTGCCAGCAGTTCAGGAACCCTAGCGGGAGGGTGGAATGAGCAGTTCTTC. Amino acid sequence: CASSSGTLAGGWNEQFF.

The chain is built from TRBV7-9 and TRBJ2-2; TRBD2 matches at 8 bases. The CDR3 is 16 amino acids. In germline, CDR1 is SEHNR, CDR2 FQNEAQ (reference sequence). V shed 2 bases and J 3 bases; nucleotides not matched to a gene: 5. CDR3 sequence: CASSLIGREYTGELFF. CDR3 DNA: TGTGCCAGCAGCTTAATCGGGAGGGAGTACACCGGGGAGCTGTTTTTT.

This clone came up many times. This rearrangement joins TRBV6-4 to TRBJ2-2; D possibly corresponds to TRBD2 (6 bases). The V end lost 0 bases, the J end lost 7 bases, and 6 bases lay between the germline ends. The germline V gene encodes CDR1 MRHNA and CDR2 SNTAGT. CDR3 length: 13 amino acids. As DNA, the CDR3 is TGTGCCAGCAGTGACTCGACTAGCGGGGAGCTGTTTTTT. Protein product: CASSDSTSGELFF.

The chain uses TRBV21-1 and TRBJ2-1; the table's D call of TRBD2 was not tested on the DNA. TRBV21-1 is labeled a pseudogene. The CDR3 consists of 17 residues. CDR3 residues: CATGGGRLAGKYNEQFF. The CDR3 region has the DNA TGTGCCACCGGGGGAGGTCGACTAGCGGGAAAATACAATGAGCAGTTCTTC.

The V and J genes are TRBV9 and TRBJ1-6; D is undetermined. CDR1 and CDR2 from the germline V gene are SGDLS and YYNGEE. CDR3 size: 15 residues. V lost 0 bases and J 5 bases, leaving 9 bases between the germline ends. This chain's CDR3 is CASSVAGFDNSPLHF. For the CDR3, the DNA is TGTGCCAGCAGCGTAGCTGGGTTTGATAATTCACCCCTCCACTTT.

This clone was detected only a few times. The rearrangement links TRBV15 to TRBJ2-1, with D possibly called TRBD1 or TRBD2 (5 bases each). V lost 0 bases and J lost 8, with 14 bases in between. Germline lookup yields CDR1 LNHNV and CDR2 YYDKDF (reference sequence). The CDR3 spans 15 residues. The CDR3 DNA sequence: TGTGCCACCAGCAGAGATCGGGGCAGGGTGGATGAGCAGTTCTTC. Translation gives CATSRDRGRVDEQFF. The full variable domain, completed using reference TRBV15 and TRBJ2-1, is DAMVIQNPRYQVTQFGKPVTLSCSQTLNHNVMYWYQQKSSQAPKLLFHYYDKDFNNEADTPDNFQSRRPNTSFCFLDIRSPGLGDTAMYLCATSRDRGRVDEQFFGPGTRLTVL.

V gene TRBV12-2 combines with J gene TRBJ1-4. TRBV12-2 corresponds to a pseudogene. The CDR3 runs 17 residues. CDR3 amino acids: CASRFFRPRGTNEKLFF. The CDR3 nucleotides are TGTGCAAGTCGCTTTTTCCGACCTCGGGGGACTAATGAAAAACTGTTTTTT.

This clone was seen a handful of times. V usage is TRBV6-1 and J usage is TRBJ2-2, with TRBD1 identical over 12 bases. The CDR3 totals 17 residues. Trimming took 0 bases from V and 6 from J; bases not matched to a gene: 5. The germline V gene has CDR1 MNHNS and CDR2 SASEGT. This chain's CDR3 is CASSEATGDRGPGELFF. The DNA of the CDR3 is TGTGCCAGCAGTGAAGCGACAGGGGACAGGGGGCCCGGGGAGCTGTTTTTT.

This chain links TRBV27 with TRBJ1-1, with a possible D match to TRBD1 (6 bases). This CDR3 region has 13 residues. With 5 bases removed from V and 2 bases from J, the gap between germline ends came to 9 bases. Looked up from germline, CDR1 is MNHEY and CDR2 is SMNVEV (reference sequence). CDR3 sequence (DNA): TGTGCCAGCAGTCAACAGGGAAACACTGAAGCTTTCTTT. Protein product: CASSQQGNTEAFF.

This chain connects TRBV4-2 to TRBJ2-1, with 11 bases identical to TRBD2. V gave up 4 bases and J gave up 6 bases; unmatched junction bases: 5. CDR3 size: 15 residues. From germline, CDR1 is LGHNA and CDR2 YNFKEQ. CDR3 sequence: CASSPAGTSGNEQFF. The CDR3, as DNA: TGTGCCAGCAGCCCAGCCGGGACTAGCGGCAATGAGCAGTTCTTC.

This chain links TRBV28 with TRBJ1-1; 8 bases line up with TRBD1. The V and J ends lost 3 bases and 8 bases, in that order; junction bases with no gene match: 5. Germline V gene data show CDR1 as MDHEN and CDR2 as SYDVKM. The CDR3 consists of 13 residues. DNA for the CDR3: TGTGCCAGCAGTTTGGTTCAGGGGGCGGAAGCTTTCTTT. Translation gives CASSLVQGAEAFF.

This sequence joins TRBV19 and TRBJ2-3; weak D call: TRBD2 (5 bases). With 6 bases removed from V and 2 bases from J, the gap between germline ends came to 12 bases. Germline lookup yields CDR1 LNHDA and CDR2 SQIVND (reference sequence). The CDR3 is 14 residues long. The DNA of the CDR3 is TGTGCCAGTAGAGGAGGCAGTAACACAGATACGCAGTATTTT. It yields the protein CASRGGSNTDTQYF.

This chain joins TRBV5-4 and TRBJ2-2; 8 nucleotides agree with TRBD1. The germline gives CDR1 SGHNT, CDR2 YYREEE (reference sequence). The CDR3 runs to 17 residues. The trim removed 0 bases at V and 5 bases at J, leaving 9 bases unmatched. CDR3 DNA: TGTGCCAGCAGCTTGGCAAAAGGACAGGGTCAGACCGGGGAGCTGTTTTTT. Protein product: CASSLAKGQGQTGELFF.

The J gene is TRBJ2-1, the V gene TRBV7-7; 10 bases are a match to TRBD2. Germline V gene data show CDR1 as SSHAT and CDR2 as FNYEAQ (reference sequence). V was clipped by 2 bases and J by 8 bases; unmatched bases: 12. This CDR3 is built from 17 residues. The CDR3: CASSLYPPELAGYEQFF. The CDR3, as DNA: TGTGCCAGCAGCTTATACCCCCCGGAACTAGCGGGATATGAGCAGTTCTTC.

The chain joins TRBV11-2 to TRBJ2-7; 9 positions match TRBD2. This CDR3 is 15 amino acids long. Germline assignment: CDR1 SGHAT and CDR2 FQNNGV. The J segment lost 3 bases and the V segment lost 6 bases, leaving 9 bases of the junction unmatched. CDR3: CASRSPGTSNYEQYF. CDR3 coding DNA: TGTGCCAGCAGATCACCCGGGACTAGCAACTACGAGCAGTACTTC.

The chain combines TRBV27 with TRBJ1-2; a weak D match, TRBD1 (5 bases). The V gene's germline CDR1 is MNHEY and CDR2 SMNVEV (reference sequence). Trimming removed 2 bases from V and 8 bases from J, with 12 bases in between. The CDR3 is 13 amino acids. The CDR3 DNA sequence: TGTGCCAGCAGTTTAGTGCGAGGGGTGGGCTACACCTTC. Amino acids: CASSLVRGVGYTF.

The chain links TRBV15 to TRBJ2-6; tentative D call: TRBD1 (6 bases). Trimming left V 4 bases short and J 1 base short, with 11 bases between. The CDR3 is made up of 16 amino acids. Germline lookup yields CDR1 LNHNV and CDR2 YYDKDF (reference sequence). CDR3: CATSTLQGSGANVLTF. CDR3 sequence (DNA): TGTGCCACCAGCACCCTTCAGGGGTCTGGGGCCAACGTCCTGACTTTC.

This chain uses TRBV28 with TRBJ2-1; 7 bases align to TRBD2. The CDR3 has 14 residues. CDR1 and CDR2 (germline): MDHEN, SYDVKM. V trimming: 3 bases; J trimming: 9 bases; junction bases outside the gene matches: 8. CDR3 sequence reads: CASSFSSGGSEQFF. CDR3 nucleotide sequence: TGTGCCAGCAGTTTTTCCTCGGGAGGTAGTGAGCAGTTCTTC.

The CDR3 region has the DNA TGTGCCAGCTCATCGCCGGACAGGCCCCAGCATTTT. This translates into CASSSPDRPQHF. This rearrangement joins TRBV18 to TRBJ1-5; a weak D match, TRBD1 (6 bases). Trimming took 5 bases from V and 9 from J, leaving 11 bases between them. The CDR3 runs to 12 residues. CDR1 and CDR2 from the germline V gene are KGHSH and LQKENI.

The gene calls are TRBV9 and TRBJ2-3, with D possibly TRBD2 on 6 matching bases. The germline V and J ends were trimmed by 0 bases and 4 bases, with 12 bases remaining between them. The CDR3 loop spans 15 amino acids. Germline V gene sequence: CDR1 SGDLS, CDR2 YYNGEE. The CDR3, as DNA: TGTGCCAGCAGCGTAGTTGCGGGATTCGCAGATACGCAGTATTTT. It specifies CASSVVAGFADTQYF.

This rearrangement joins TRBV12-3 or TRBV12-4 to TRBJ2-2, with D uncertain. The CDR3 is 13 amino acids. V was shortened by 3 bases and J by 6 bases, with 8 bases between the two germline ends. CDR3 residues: CASSFGVPGELFF. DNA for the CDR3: TGTGCCAGCAGTTTTGGGGTTCCCGGGGAGCTGTTTTTT.

For the CDR3, the DNA is TGTGCCTGGAGTGTAGGGGGCTCCTACAATGAGCAGTTCTTC. Its translation is CAWSVGGSYNEQFF. The chain couples TRBV30 to TRBJ2-1; D might be TRBD1 (6 bases). The ends were cut back, 0 bases at V and 0 bases at J, with 6 bases in the middle. Germline-derived CDR1 and CDR2 are GTSNPN and SVGIG (reference sequence). This CDR3 is 14 amino acids long.

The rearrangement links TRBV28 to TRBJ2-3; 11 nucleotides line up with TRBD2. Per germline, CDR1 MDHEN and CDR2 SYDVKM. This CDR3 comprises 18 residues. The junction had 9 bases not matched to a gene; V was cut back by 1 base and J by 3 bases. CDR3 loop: CASSLSRLAGRGTDTQYF. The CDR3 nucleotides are TGTGCCAGCAGTTTATCCCGACTAGCGGGGAGGGGTACAGATACGCAGTATTTT.

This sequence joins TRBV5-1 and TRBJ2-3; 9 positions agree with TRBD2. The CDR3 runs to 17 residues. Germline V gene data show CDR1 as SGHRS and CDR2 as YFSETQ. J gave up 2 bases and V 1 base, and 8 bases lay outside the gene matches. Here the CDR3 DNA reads TGCGCCAGCAGCTTGCTTGTCGGCGGGAGGGACACAGATACGCAGTATTTT. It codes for CASSLLVGGRDTDTQYF.